This entry describes one T cell receptor beta chain. No antigen is known for it. The data originate from a study of CD8 T cells in ankylosing spondylitis. The length of the CDR3 is 15 residues. Germline values: CDR1 MGHDK, CDR2 SYGVNS. The V end was cut by 7 bases, the J end by 1 base, with 11 bases between. Whole-study findings and limits: Blood from ankylosing spondylitis patients appeared to carry a characteristic roughly 8-variant TCR beta motif.

TCRdb reanalysed the 5' RACE reads using MiXCR and keeps one entry per CDR3 protein. The sample carries about 400,000 distinct CDR3 sequences, 20% to 25% recorded once. This chain connects TRBV25-1 to TRBJ2-6; D ambiguous. Sequencing was done on a sample of blood, either unsorted or a sorted T cell fraction (not recorded which). This sequence was found in a male donor with ankylosing spondylitis or in good health (not recorded which). The CDR3 coding sequence is TGTGCCAGCACTTTGGGTGGGTCTGGGGCCAACGTCCTGACTTTC. Amino acid sequence: CASTLGGSGANVLTF.